The TCR beta chain described here comes from a study of control samples from healthy donors and cancer patients. Data came from immunoSEQ multiplex PCR; TCRdb stores just in-frame clones and leaves some out. The top ten hold 3.5% to 4% of the sample, which has fewer than 120,000 clones, roughly 90% seen once. The V end lost 9 bases, the J end lost 2 bases, and 14 bases lay between the germline ends. CDR1 and CDR2 from the germline V gene are MNHEY and SMNVEV (reference sequence). This CDR3 has 13 residues. This rearrangement joins TRBV27 to TRBJ2-7; perhaps TRBD2 as D (6 bases). The clonotype originates from a woman aged 55 to 70 with lung cancer. Sequences were obtained from PBMCs. The CDR3 DNA reads TGTGCCAGTCAATCGGGACTCCCCTACGAGCAGTACTTC. Protein: CASQSGLPYEQYF.